This TCR beta chain derives from a study of blood T cell repertoires in COVID-19 (dated by TCRdb to the early 2020s). In the study overall: Samples covering the acute and convalescent phases of COVID-19 were provided by collaborators in the United States, Italy and Spain. The prospective study material was composed of cDNA or gDNA derived from T cells, B-cell-depleted T cells, or PBMCs. Deeply sampled blood TCRbeta repertoires from subjects exposed to, actively infected with, or recovered from COVID-19 were included in the dataset. The repertoires were made available in a free public database intended to serve as a resource for research on the immune response to SARS-CoV-2. Samples were obtained from the ongoing ImmuneRACE study (first 160 participants) and from about 1,300 subjects provided by 6 global collaborators. Nearly every sample came with metadata listing a de-identified subject ID, COVID-19 status, age in years and sex. HLA class I and class II types, where available, came from metadata supplied by the sample provider rather than from assay-based typing.

To note about this clone: Its target antigen remains unknown. No clone much larger than this one lies a single base away; base qualities are absent.

Overall study results and their limits: How much clinical and demographic metadata was included differed by source and by participant, and the metadata was provided uncurated.

The collaborating institutions used their own protocols to collect whole blood in K2EDTA tubes. Collaborator samples were shipped for TCRbeta analysis as frozen whole blood, isolated PBMCs, or DNA extracted from either sample type. The immunoSEQ Assay, a bias-controlled multiplex PCR, was used to amplify TCRbeta CDR3 regions from genomic DNA. As for how the authors treated the data: The number of nucleated cells in each sample was estimated from the amplification of reference gene primers within the assay. To quantify the absolute abundance of each unique TCRbeta CDR3 rearrangement, sequence reads were collapsed and filtered. For each sample, productive Simpson clonality was calculated as the square root of Simpson's diversity index over productive rearrangements. TCRdb limited this immuneACCESS table to in-frame rearrangements with V and J called. A share of clones is missing; checked studies link under half to unresolved V genes, and the rest is unexplained. The V and J calls and clone size were taken over from that table, and D and trimming were inferred from the DNA. The sample contains about 140,000 clones, 60% to 80% of them found a single time. The ten largest clones represent 9% to 10% of the sample.

The germline V gene (reference sequence) sets CDR1 to MNHNY and CDR2 to SVGAGI. After removal of 5 bases from V and 1 base from J, the junction retains 13 bases not matched to a gene. Its CDR3 holds 18 amino acids, cysteine through phenylalanine. Just CDR3 DNA is preserved here, 54 bases in frame from base 1. The sequence was collected from a woman aged 45 to 65 with active or convalescent COVID-19. The sequence is built from TRBV6-6 and TRBJ2-3, with TRBD1 matching 9 junction bases. Input material: peripheral blood. The CDR3 region: CASSPAGTGSSGTDTQYF. The nucleotide sequence reads TGTGCCAGCAGTCCTGCGGGGACAGGGTCCTCAGGCACAGATACGCAGTATTTT.